Each of the 9 T cell receptor beta chains below was sequenced from the same sample in a study of blood T cell repertoires in COVID-19. Method: immunoSEQ multiplex PCR; TCRdb's copy keeps in-frame clones and lacks some. This table has 100,000 to 150,000 clones, roughly 85% appearing once. The specimen was peripheral blood. The receptor set was obtained from a woman at least 80 years old with acute or convalescent COVID-19.

This chain uses TRBV4-3 with TRBJ1-1, with 7 nucleotides matching TRBD1. This CDR3 region has 18 residues. The V and J ends lost 3 bases and 1 base, in that order; junction bases with no gene match: 14. Germline V gene lookup returns CDR1 LGHNA and CDR2 YSLEER. The chain's CDR3 is CASSQGTAAWERNTEAFF. CDR3 nucleotide sequence: TGCGCCAGCAGCCAGGGGACAGCGGCTTGGGAGAGGAACACTGAAGCTTTCTTT.

The count of this clone is one. V and J are TRBV11-3 and TRBJ1-2; D is undetermined. The CDR3 totals 20 residues. V lost 1 base, J lost 3 bases, and 27 bases lay in between. Germline V CDR1 and CDR2: SGHNT, YENEEA. CDR3 sequence reads: CASSLAISPPNGVPDYGYTF. Written as DNA, the CDR3 is TGTGCCAGCAGCTTAGCGATCTCTCCTCCCAACGGGGTACCAGACTATGGCTACACCTTC.

The CDR3 reads CASSDGMLAKNIQYF. DNA for the CDR3: TGTGCCAGCAGTGACGGGATGCTAGCCAAAAACATTCAGTACTTC. The gene calls are TRBV2 and TRBJ2-4, with a weak D call TRBD2 (5 bases). CDR1 and CDR2 from the germline V gene are SNHLY and FYNNEI. This CDR3 is 15 amino acids long. V lost 3 bases, J lost 0 bases, and 9 bases lay in between.

The chain is built from TRBV12-5 and TRBJ1-1; TRBD1 is a possible D gene (5 bases). The CDR3 length is 16 residues. The ends were cut back, 7 bases at V and 1 base at J, with 19 bases in the middle. The germline gives CDR1 LGHNT, CDR2 FRNRAP. This chain's CDR3 is CASAIPPGGGNTEAFF. The CDR3 region has the DNA TGTGCTAGTGCCATCCCCCCTGGGGGAGGGAACACTGAAGCTTTCTTT.

The rearrangement uses TRBV18 and TRBJ1-1; TRBD1 might be the D (6 bases). The CDR3 contains 13 residues. Trimming stripped 5 bases from V and 7 bases from J, with 14 bases between. Germline values: CDR1 KGHSH, CDR2 LQKENI. The CDR3 sequence: CASSKTQGLEAFF. The DNA for the CDR3 is TGTGCCAGCTCAAAAACACAGGGCCTTGAAGCTTTCTTT.

This chain joins TRBV5-1 and TRBJ1-4; D is perhaps TRBD1 (5 bases). There are 15 residues in the CDR3. V was cut by 3 bases and J by 1 base, with 10 bases left in between. Germline V CDR1 and CDR2: SGHRS, YFSETQ. The CDR3 bases are TGCGCCAGCAGCTACCAGGGAGGAACTAATGAAAAACTGTTTTTT. It codes for CASSYQGGTNEKLFF.

The chain is built from TRBV4-2 and TRBJ1-2; D possibly corresponds to TRBD1 (5 bases). The CDR3 runs 15 residues. V lost 1 base and J lost 0, with 9 bases in between. CDR1 is LGHNA and CDR2 is YNFKEQ in the germline V gene. The CDR3 sequence is CASSQGRDSNYGYTF. The CDR3 nucleotides are TGTGCCAGCAGCCAAGGGCGGGACTCTAACTATGGCTACACCTTC.

The V gene is TRBV30, the J gene TRBJ1-2, with 7 bases lining up with TRBD1. The V segment lost 4 bases and the J segment 1 base; nucleotides outside the gene matches: 12. This CDR3 has 16 residues. The germline CDR1 and CDR2 sequences are GTSNPN and SVGIG (reference sequence). CDR3: CAWIRTGEANNYGYTF. Written as DNA, the CDR3 is TGTGCCTGGATTAGGACAGGAGAGGCGAATAACTATGGCTACACCTTC.

This chain connects TRBV20-1 to TRBJ2-7; D perhaps matches TRBD2 (6 bases). V was pared by 6 bases and J by 6 bases, with 12 bases between. Germline CDR1 DFQATT, CDR2 SNEGSKA (reference sequence). The CDR3 has 11 amino acids. CDR3 sequence: CSAIRGGEQYV. The CDR3 DNA reads TGCAGTGCAATTAGGGGAGGCGAGCAGTACGTC.